The clone carrying this T cell receptor beta chain was counted ten times or more. Patients included in sequencing had previously demonstrated CD8+CD57+ cell expansion by flow cytometry. The sample is drawn from a study of CD8+CD57+ T cells in acquired aplastic anemia. Germline-derived CDR1 and CDR2 are WSHSY and SAAADI. Trimming removed 3 bases at V and 5 bases at J, with 8 bases between. The length of the CDR3 is 13 residues. Profiling that covered TCR beta VDJ and CDR3 relied on genomic DNA as its template. TCRdb re-analysed the reads in MiXCR, keeping a single row per CDR3 protein. The table records around 430,000 distinct CDR3 sequences, under 40% of them present only once.

Sequencing input: sorted CD4+, CD8+, or CD8+CD57+ T cells (not recorded which) from PBMCs. This chain joins TRBV10-2 and TRBJ1-5; D not certain. This receptor was taken from a human donor with aplastic anemia. CDR3 residues: CASSDRGDQPQHF. The DNA of the CDR3 is TGCGCCAGCAGTGATCGTGGGGATCAGCCCCAGCATTTT.